These T cell receptor beta chains were read from a single sample in a study of blood T cell repertoires in COVID-19. Using immunoSEQ multiplex PCR, the repertoire was profiled, and TCRdb retains in-frame clones only, with some absent. Of about 190,000 clones listed, more than 75% are singletons. Sample: PBMCs or T cells enriched from blood (not recorded which). These receptors all stem from a woman between 50 and 59 years old with acute COVID-19. The CDR3 runs from the conserved cysteine through the conserved F or W. The order of the fields is D gene, V gene, J gene, clone size, CDR3 protein, CDR3 DNA. D genes are given only for firm matches. Clone sizes are given selectively: once, few, many, or a class where the clone is expanded.

D: TRBD1; V: TRBV5-1; J: TRBJ1-1; size: once; CDR3: CASSAGQGMNTEAFF; DNA: TGCGCCAGCAGCGCGGGACAGGGGATGAACACTGAAGCTTTCTTT
D: TRBD1; V: TRBV5-6; J: TRBJ1-2; size: NA; CDR3: CASSFGRGIGGYTF; DNA: TGTGCCAGCAGCTTCGGCAGGGGGATCGGCGGCTACACCTTC
D: NA; V: TRBV7-2; J: TRBJ2-3; size: NA; CDR3: CASSSPRSDTQYF; DNA: TGTGCCAGCAGCTCGCCCAGGTCAGATACGCAGTATTTT
D: NA; V: TRBV7-6; J: TRBJ1-6; size: few; CDR3: CASSPEGQGWTYNSPLHF; DNA: TGTGCCAGCAGCCCTGAAGGGCAGGGGTGGACCTATAATTCACCCCTCCACTTT
D: TRBD1; V: TRBV5-1; J: TRBJ2-5; size: NA; CDR3: CASTNRGRRGETQYF; DNA: TGCGCCAGCACTAACAGGGGGCGGAGAGGAGAGACCCAGTACTTC
D: NA; V: TRBV11-2; J: TRBJ2-1; size: NA; CDR3: CASSRAGGLNNEQFF; DNA: TGTGCCAGCAGCCGGGCCGGGGGTTTAAACAATGAGCAGTTCTTC
D: TRBD1; V: TRBV4-1; J: TRBJ1-2; size: NA; CDR3: CASSHFTGGSNGYTF; DNA: TGCGCCAGCAGCCATTTCACAGGGGGAAGTAATGGCTACACCTTC
D: TRBD1; V: TRBV28; J: TRBJ1-2; size: NA; CDR3: CASSRQGAESYGYTF; DNA: TGTGCCAGCAGTCGACAGGGGGCGGAATCCTATGGCTACACCTTC
D: NA; V: TRBV6-5; J: TRBJ1-5; size: many; CDR3: CASYGWGESNQPQHF; DNA: TGTGCCAGTTACGGTTGGGGGGAGAGCAATCAGCCCCAGCATTTT
D: NA; V: TRBV10-3; J: TRBJ1-3; size: NA; CDR3: CAIQGPLSGNTIYF; DNA: TGTGCCATCCAGGGGCCGTTATCTGGAAACACCATATATTTT
D: NA; V: TRBV28; J: TRBJ1-1; size: few; CDR3: CASSFFPQWAFF; DNA: TGTGCCAGCAGTTTCTTCCCTCAGTGGGCTTTCTTT
D: NA; V: TRBV7-9; J: TRBJ1-1; size: once; CDR3: CASSRTGVMNTEAFF; DNA: TGTGCCAGCAGCAGAACCGGGGTTATGAACACTGAAGCTTTCTTT
D: NA; V: TRBV3-1/TRBV3-2; J: TRBJ2-1; size: few; CDR3: CASSHEVWGGEQFF; DNA: TGTGCCAGCAGCCACGAGGTGTGGGGCGGTGAGCAGTTCTTC
D: TRBD1; V: TRBV5-6; J: TRBJ1-1; size: NA; CDR3: CASSPGQGVTEAFF; DNA: TGTGCCAGCAGCCCGGGACAGGGGGTCACTGAAGCTTTCTTT
D: TRBD2; V: TRBV5-1; J: TRBJ2-3; size: NA; CDR3: CASSLGWTSGEKDTQYF; DNA: TGCGCCAGCAGCTTGGGCTGGACTAGCGGGGAGAAAGATACGCAGTATTTT